The clone carrying this T cell receptor (beta chain) has only a few counts. Per the authors' pipeline: Estimation of nucleated cell counts relied on the amplification of reference gene primers. Sequencing was performed with immunoSEQ multiplex PCR; in TCRdb, only in-frame clones are kept and a portion is missing. Clonal size and the V and J genes are those of that table, whereas D and trimming came from the DNA. In the table there are about 180,000 clones, about 83% of which are singletons. The V and J ends lost 7 bases and 1 base, in that order; junction bases with no gene match: 6. Germline CDR1 is LNHDA and CDR2 is SQIVND (reference sequence). CDR3 length: 14 amino acids. This record comes from a study of blood T cell repertoires in COVID-19.

The J gene is TRBJ1-1, the V gene TRBV19; 7 nucleotides line up with TRBD1. The receptor's source is a human donor in a cohort sampled during active COVID-19. The sequenced sample was peripheral blood. The CDR3 protein is CASTGTATNTEAFF. The CDR3 nucleotides are TGTGCCAGTACAGGGACAGCCACGAACACTGAAGCTTTCTTT.